The present T cell receptor (beta chain) was sequenced within a study of cytomegalovirus exposure and HLA in healthy donors. Findings of the study overall: Earlier analysis found most TCR beta V segments productive about 90% or about 30% of the time.

CDR3 length: 16 amino acids. Germline CDR1 LGHNA, CDR2 YSLEER. V was pared by 1 base and J by 7 bases, with 7 bases of the junction left unmatched. This clone was seen more than once but under ten times. Antigen specificity is unknown. Both 60 Vbeta primers and 13 Jbeta primers went into the PCR. Clones were read by immunoSEQ multiplex PCR, and TCRdb kept only the in-frame ones, dropping some. The sample shows about 94,000 clones, 75% to 80% of them seen only once. The chain joins TRBV4-3 to TRBJ2-2; 9 bases match TRBD2. Sequenced sample: PBMCs. The clonotype originates from a woman aged 40 to 55 in good health and CMV-seronegative. The CDR3 reads CASSQGLAGDGGELFF. The DNA of the CDR3 is TGCGCCAGCAGCCAAGGCTTAGCGGGGGATGGCGGGGAGCTGTTTTTT.